This T cell receptor beta chain was obtained from a study of cytomegalovirus exposure and HLA in healthy donors. Turning to the study itself: Most genotyped donors, around 78% of roughly 400, had Caucasian-associated genetic ancestry. Overall study results and limits: It was assumed in the presence/absence analyses that sequencing depth was roughly uniform across donors. Being productive about 87% or about 30% of the time was typical of most TCR beta V segments in an earlier analysis. Analyzed later, association rates of TCRs varied across HLA loci, with DRB1 most and HLA-C fewest.

The V and J ends lost 4 bases and 6 bases, in that order; junction bases with no gene match: 6. The CDR3 has 16 amino acids. Germline V lookup: CDR1 SGHRS, CDR2 YFSETQ. Vbeta (60) and Jbeta (13) primers were used in the PCR. TCRdb's table, derived via immunoSEQ multiplex PCR, lists solely in-frame clones and lacks some. The sample has some 170,000 clones, roughly 8.7% seen once. This clone was found a few times. Its antigen is unidentified. The sequence came from a woman aged 25 to 39 in good health and CMV-seropositive. Material: PBMCs. The rearrangement uses TRBV5-1 and TRBJ2-1, with TRBD2 matching 14 bases. The chain's CDR3 is CASSLRTSGRPNEQFF. The CDR3 DNA follows: TGCGCCAGCAGCCTGAGGACTAGCGGGAGGCCCAATGAGCAGTTCTTC.